Below are 17 T cell receptor beta chains sequenced from a single sample in a study of post-analysis software for immune sequencing data. Study findings and constraints: The study found TRBV5-6, TRBV5-1 and TRBV20-1 among five TRBV segments more frequent in patients than controls.

Which antigens these TCRs recognize remains unknown. TCR beta cDNA libraries had unique molecular identifiers. TCRdb independently ran MiXCR on the PCR reads; one entry per CDR3 protein. This sample has hundreds of thousands of distinct CDR3 sequences, with 25% to 30% found just once. The sequencing input was blood. Every receptor here comes from a girl between 5 and 17 years old with multiple sclerosis.

This chain uses TRBV20-1 with TRBJ1-5; D unresolved. Germline CDR1 reads DFQATT; CDR2 reads SNEGSKA (reference sequence). Trimming stripped 3 bases from V and 5 bases from J, with 23 bases between. This CDR3 contains 17 residues. Here the CDR3 DNA reads TGCAGTGCTAGGGTCCATAAGGGAATAATTGAGGATCAGCCCCAGCATTTT. Translating gives CSARVHKGIIEDQPQHF.

The sample holds a few counts of this clonotype. This sequence joins TRBV20-1 and TRBJ2-5, with D perhaps TRBD1 (7 bases). This CDR3 has 16 amino acids. V was cut by 6 bases and J by 2 bases, with 22 bases left in between. Germline CDR1 DFQATT, CDR2 SNEGSKA (reference sequence). The CDR3 coding sequence is TGCAGTGCCCTGAGGGCCTGGAGGGGGCGACAAGAGACCCAGTACTTC. Translating gives CSALRAWRGRQETQYF.

Of note for this clonotype: A much bigger clone sits one base away, suggesting this may be a read error. The chain is built from TRBV28 and TRBJ2-5; TRBD1 agrees at 9 bases. Per germline, CDR1 MDHEN and CDR2 SYDVKM. The CDR3 is 16 amino acids. The CDR3 coding sequence is TGTGCCAACAGTTTACTGGGACAGGGAGTCAGAGAGACCCAGTACTTC. Amino acid sequence: CANSLLGQGVRETQYF.

There are a few counts of this clonotype. The chain joins TRBV20-1 to TRBJ2-5; D call uncertain. Germline lookup yields CDR1 DFQATT and CDR2 SNEGSKA (reference sequence). This CDR3 spans 12 amino acids. V dropped 8 bases and J dropped 0 bases, with 10 bases sitting between them. The CDR3 coding sequence is TGCAGTCCCTATGGGAACCAAGAGACCCAGTACTTC. Encoded protein: CSPYGNQETQYF.

This chain joins TRBV3-1 and TRBJ1-1; D not certain. In germline, CDR1 is LGHDT, CDR2 YNNKEL (reference sequence). V was cut by 2 bases and J by 1 base, with 5 bases left in between. The CDR3 runs to 13 residues. The CDR3 protein is CASSQSRNTEAFF. CDR3 sequence (DNA): TGTGCCAGCAGCCAATCGAGGAACACTGAAGCTTTCTTT.

This clonotype appeared a few times. The CDR3 region has the DNA TGTGCCAGCAGTCCAGGACGGGGGGGCTATGGCTACACCTTC. It is translated as CASSPGRGGYGYTF. The chain uses TRBV27 and TRBJ1-2; tentative D call: TRBD1 (5 bases). Between the trimmed V and J ends, which lost 5 bases and 4 bases, there was a span of 14 bases. The CDR3 runs 14 residues. In germline, CDR1 is MNHEY, CDR2 SMNVEV (reference sequence).

The chain carries TRBV12-3 or TRBV12-4 and TRBJ2-7; 7 bases agree with TRBD2. Trimming removed 3 bases from V and 2 bases from J; junction bases left unmatched: 7. The CDR3 is made up of 15 amino acids. This chain's CDR3 is CASSLAAGVTYEQYF. The CDR3 DNA reads as TGTGCCAGCAGTTTGGCCGCGGGGGTAACCTACGAGCAGTACTTC.

V usage is TRBV7-8 and J usage is TRBJ2-3, with D maybe TRBD2 (7 bases). CDR1 SGHVS and CDR2 FQNEAQ come from the germline V gene. The germline V and J ends were trimmed by 1 base and 0 bases, with 11 bases remaining between them. The CDR3 spans 16 residues. The CDR3 DNA is TGTGCCAGCAGCTTAGAGGGGGGGTTCAGCACAGATACGCAGTATTTT. Protein product: CASSLEGGFSTDTQYF.

The CDR3 DNA is TGTGCCAGCAAAGGAGCGGGAGGAGCCAGCACGGTATACAATGAGCAGTTCTTC. This encodes CASKGAGGASTVYNEQFF. The chain is built from TRBV7-2 and TRBJ2-1; TRBD2 aligns across 9 bases. CDR1 and CDR2 from the germline V gene are SGHTA and FQGNSA. This CDR3 is built from 18 residues. Trimming removed 7 bases from V and 4 bases from J; junction bases left unmatched: 17.

This rearrangement joins TRBV2 to TRBJ2-7; 8 bases are shared with TRBD1. V lost 9 bases, J lost 2 bases, and 21 bases stayed unmatched. The germline CDR1 and CDR2 sequences are SNHLY and FYNNEI. The CDR3 extends over 18 amino acids. The CDR3 DNA reads TGTGCCAGTGGAAGGACAGGGCTGGGACGGGGTAAAACCTACGAGCAGTACTTC. Amino acids: CASGRTGLGRGKTYEQYF.

V gene TRBV6-6 combines with J gene TRBJ1-1; possible D gene TRBD1, 5 bases. The CDR3 spans 12 residues. V was pared by 11 bases and J by 4 bases, with 14 bases between. The germline CDR1 and CDR2 sequences are MNHNY and SVGAGI (reference sequence). CDR3 region: CAASGAVTEAFF. In nucleotides, the CDR3 is TGTGCCGCCAGTGGGGCGGTCACTGAAGCTTTCTTT.

V is TRBV12-3 or TRBV12-4 and J is TRBJ2-7, with TRBD2 matching 15 bases. The CDR3 is made up of 18 amino acids. V lost 5 bases to trimming and J lost 3 bases; unmatched junction nucleotides: 11. The CDR3 bases are TGTGCCAGCAGTCTACGGACTAGCGGGAGGGACTTCTACTACGAGCAGTACTTC. Its translation: CASSLRTSGRDFYYEQYF.

This clonotype has a handful of counts. The rearrangement joins TRBV4-1 to TRBJ2-3; TRBD2 matches 11 bases. V dropped 0 bases and J dropped 6; count of bases not matched to a gene: 11. Looked up from germline, CDR1 is MGHRA and CDR2 is YSYEKL. This CDR3 comprises 18 residues. The CDR3 sequence is CASSQEAPSGGLSDTQYF. Written as DNA, the CDR3 is TGCGCCAGCAGCCAAGAGGCCCCTAGCGGGGGGCTGAGTGATACGCAGTATTTT.

This clonotype turned up a few times. The genes are TRBV3-1 and TRBJ2-4; D is unclear. CDR1 and CDR2 (germline): LGHDT, YNNKEL (reference sequence). This CDR3 contains 14 residues. V lost 1 base to trimming and J lost 3 bases, with 7 bases between them. The CDR3 protein is CASSQGVDKNIQYF. For the CDR3, the DNA is TGTGCCAGCAGCCAAGGAGTCGACAAAAACATTCAGTACTTC.

A single count supports this clonotype. The chain recombines TRBV28 with TRBJ2-5, with D maybe TRBD1 (7 bases). The CDR3 is 15 residues long. Trimming removed 2 bases at V and 10 bases at J, with 20 bases between. CDR1 and CDR2 (germline): MDHEN, SYDVKM. CDR3 in amino acids: CASSLDRAGTFDQYF. The CDR3 nucleotides read TGTGCCAGCAGTTTAGACAGGGCGGGGACGTTTGACCAGTACTTC.

A word on this clonotype: It may be a read error: a sequence one base away is much more abundant. The rearrangement joins TRBV12-3 or TRBV12-4 to TRBJ2-3, with D unresolved. This CDR3 has 14 amino acids. The CDR3 DNA reads TGTGCCAGCAGAGCCTCGGGCAGCACAGATGCGCAGTATTTT. Protein product: CASRASGSTDAQYF.

The chain joins TRBV18 to TRBJ2-1; 9 nucleotides align to TRBD2. Germline CDR1 is KGHSH and CDR2 is LQKENI. This CDR3 has 15 amino acids. The ends lost 11 bases at V and 9 bases at J; junction bases unmatched: 17. The CDR3: CAGCTGTSPSFEQFF. The CDR3 nucleotides read TGTGCCGGCTGTACCGGGACTAGCCCTTCTTTTGAGCAGTTCTTC.